What follows is one T cell receptor (beta chain) and its context. Its target is not known. This CDR3 comprises 15 residues. Per germline, CDR1 DFQATT and CDR2 SNEGSKA (reference sequence). Losses at the gene ends were 2 bases for V and 0 bases for J; bases not matched to a gene: 2. This entry is derived from a study of human T cells and chemical hapten exposure. Study in general: Weekly administration of diphenylcyclopropenone to the scalp of patients continued throughout the approximately 24-week study. Enrolled patients were predominantly female and had alopecia areata, totalis or universalis.

Regarding the study as a whole: The donor cohort had alopecia, so its immune response may not match that of healthy people.

Individual cDNA molecules each carried unique molecular identifiers attached by the library. TCRdb re-called the RACE reads through MiXCR, storing one row per CDR3 protein. Of some 200,000 distinct CDR3 sequences in the sample, nearly 30% are singletons; the top ten hold 2.9%. Time point denoted: pre-sensitization, week 0. Treatment noted: therapeutic diphenylcyclopropenone sensitization with weekly scalp DPC. This sequence was found in a woman under 40 with alopecia areata. Some clones in this sample may be carry-over from other donors' samples. Specimen: whole blood, collected in connection with sensitization to the hapten diphenylcyclopropenone (DPC). The chain couples TRBV20-1 to TRBJ2-3, with TRBD2 identical over 10 bases. Written as DNA, the CDR3 is TGCAGTGCTAGACTAGCGGGAGCCAGCACAGATACGCAGTATTTT. Protein sequence: CSARLAGASTDTQYF.